This T cell receptor (beta chain) was documented in a study of T-cell reconstitution after alpha-beta-depleted transplantation in children. Study conclusions and caveats: The authors attributed T-cell counts and diversity one year after transplant mostly to newly produced T cells. Reportedly, roughly two months post-transplant, alpha-beta T cells arose from several hundred expanded graft clones.

A TCRbeta library incorporating unique molecular identifiers was prepared. Each CDR3 protein is one row after TCRdb ran MiXCR on the PCR reads. The sample holds 500,000 to 750,000 distinct CDR3 sequences, 27% seen once. The V and J ends lost 6 bases and 1 base, in that order; junction bases with no gene match: 0. This CDR3 is built from 12 residues. The germline V gene encodes CDR1 SQVTM and CDR2 ANQGSEA. With respect to this clonotype: Antigen specificity is unknown.

The chain is built from TRBV29-1 and TRBJ1-1; 9 positions agree with TRBD1. This clonotype originated in a boy less than two years old with Wiskott-Aldrich syndrome, due to receive a stem cell transplant. The specimen was PBMCs, collected before TCRalphabeta/CD19-depleted stem cell transplant. CDR3 in amino acids: CSVTGGNTEAFF. In DNA form, the CDR3 reads TGCAGCGTGACAGGGGGGAACACTGAAGCTTTCTTT.